This passage covers 20 T cell receptor beta chains from one sample sequenced in a study of blood T cell repertoires in COVID-19. Clones were sequenced by immunoSEQ multiplex PCR, and TCRdb holds only the in-frame ones, with some missing. The table has roughly 300,000 clones, 70% to 90% seen once. Sequencing was done on a sample of peripheral blood. These receptors were obtained from a man aged 18 to 30 who had recovered from COVID-19.

V is TRBV6-6 and J is TRBJ2-5, with 9 nucleotides matching TRBD1. Trimming removed 7 bases from V and 5 bases from J; junction bases left unmatched: 11. The CDR3 runs 15 residues. Per germline, CDR1 MNHNY and CDR2 SVGAGI (reference sequence). The CDR3 sequence: CASTPGQGYAETQYF. Here the CDR3 DNA reads TGTGCCAGCACTCCGGGACAGGGTTACGCGGAGACCCAGTACTTC.

The gene calls are TRBV4-3 and TRBJ2-7, with D maybe TRBD1 (6 bases). Germline V lookup: CDR1 LGHNA, CDR2 YSLEER. V lost 0 bases and J lost 4, with 13 bases in between. The CDR3 is made up of 15 amino acids. The CDR3 DNA follows: TGCGCCAGCAGCCAAGACTCAGGGGCAGGATACGAGCAGTACTTC. Protein product: CASSQDSGAGYEQYF.

This clone appeared a few times. The chain recombines TRBV7-2 with TRBJ1-2; tentatively, D is TRBD1 (6 bases). This CDR3 contains 15 residues. The germline gives CDR1 SGHTA, CDR2 FQGNSA. Between the trimmed V and J ends, which lost 7 bases and 2 bases, there was a span of 17 bases. CDR3 DNA sequence: TGTGCCAGCACCGAATCCCAGGGGCTCAACTATGGCTACACCTTC. Translation gives CASTESQGLNYGYTF.

The chain joins TRBV20-1 to TRBJ1-2, with D unclear. The V end was cut by 0 bases, the J end by 6 bases, with 5 bases between. Germline V CDR1 and CDR2: DFQATT, SNEGSKA (reference sequence). This CDR3 has 11 amino acids. CDR3 bases: TGCAGTGCTAGAGATCTCGATGGCTACACCTTC. It translates to CSARDLDGYTF.

The genes are TRBV27 and TRBJ2-7; 10 bases line up with TRBD1. V dropped 6 bases and J dropped 6; count of bases not matched to a gene: 8. Per the germline V gene, CDR1 is MNHEY and CDR2 is SMNVEV (reference sequence). The CDR3 spans 14 residues. CDR3 nucleotide sequence: TGTGCCAGCAGCCCCGGACAGGGGGGCAGCGAGCAGTACTTC. This gives the protein CASSPGQGGSEQYF.

The chain joins TRBV19 to TRBJ1-3, with a tentative D call TRBD1 (5 bases). The CDR3 has 15 residues. The germline CDR1 and CDR2 sequences are LNHDA and SQIVND (reference sequence). The ends were cut back, 7 bases at V and 0 bases at J, with 13 bases in the middle. In DNA form, the CDR3 reads TGTGCCAGTACCCTGGGACTGATCTCTGGAAACACCATATATTTT. It is translated as CASTLGLISGNTIYF.

This clone appeared a single time. The CDR3 protein is CSVPGGFTEAFF. The CDR3 nucleotides read TGCAGCGTACCAGGGGGCTTCACTGAAGCTTTCTTT. The V and J genes are TRBV29-1 and TRBJ1-1, with TRBD1 matching 8 bases. Unmatched junction bases numbered 4, after V lost 6 bases and J lost 4 bases. The CDR3 consists of 12 residues. Germline V gene sequence: CDR1 SQVTM, CDR2 ANQGSEA.

The chain recombines TRBV6-4 with TRBJ2-1, with TRBD2 matching over 7 bases. Germline values: CDR1 MRHNA, CDR2 SNTAGT. Losses at the gene ends were 3 bases for V and 0 bases for J; bases not matched to a gene: 5. This CDR3 has 16 amino acids. CDR3 sequence: CASSDTAGVSYNEQFF. The DNA for the CDR3 is TGTGCCAGCAGTGATACGGCGGGGGTCTCCTACAATGAGCAGTTCTTC.

This chain links TRBV4-2 with TRBJ2-1; 9 nucleotides align to TRBD2. V lost 4 bases to trimming and J lost 7 bases; unmatched junction nucleotides: 8. The CDR3 totals 15 residues. Germline V CDR1 and CDR2: LGHNA, YNFKEQ. CDR3 residues: CASSPGTSLGNEQFF. As DNA, the CDR3 is TGTGCCAGCAGCCCCGGGACTAGCTTGGGGAATGAGCAGTTCTTC.

The chain is built from TRBV7-3 and TRBJ1-6; 9 bases are shared with TRBD1. The CDR3 totals 15 residues. Per the germline V gene, CDR1 is SGHTA and CDR2 is FQGTGA. The V segment lost 4 bases and the J segment 8 bases; nucleotides outside the gene matches: 6. In nucleotides, the CDR3 is TGTGCCAGCAGCTGGGGACAGGGAGATTATTCACCCCTCCACTTT. It is translated as CASSWGQGDYSPLHF.

With regard to this clone: The same CDR3 also results from other DNA sequences found in this sample. This sequence joins TRBV5-1 and TRBJ2-2; D may be TRBD1 (7 bases). The CDR3 runs 15 residues. CDR1 and CDR2 from the germline V gene are SGHRS and YFSETQ. Trimming pared 0 bases from V and 4 bases from J, leaving 10 bases between. For the CDR3, the DNA is TGCGCCAGCAGCTTGGGACAGGGAGGCACCGGGGAGCTGTTTTTT. It translates to CASSLGQGGTGELFF.

V gene TRBV7-2 combines with J gene TRBJ2-1; 8 bases match TRBD1. Trimming took 2 bases from V and 0 from J; bases not matched to a gene: 6. The CDR3 has 17 amino acids. Per the germline V gene, CDR1 is SGHTA and CDR2 is FQGNSA. CDR3: CASSLQTQGGSYNEQFF. The CDR3, as DNA: TGTGCCAGCAGCTTACAAACACAGGGGGGCTCCTACAATGAGCAGTTCTTC.

This clone was detected once. The V gene is TRBV10-3, the J gene TRBJ2-1, with a tentative D call TRBD2 (6 bases). This CDR3 comprises 13 residues. The germline V gene has CDR1 ENHRY and CDR2 SYGVKD. Trimming removed 8 bases from V and 5 bases from J, with 13 bases in between. CDR3 sequence reads: CAIGSAGNNEQFF. The CDR3 region has the DNA TGTGCCATCGGTTCGGCGGGGAACAATGAGCAGTTCTTC.

The chain has TRBV2 and TRBJ2-1, with TRBD1 identical over 10 bases. The CDR3 spans 15 residues. V dropped 6 bases and J dropped 3; count of bases not matched to a gene: 5. The germline V gene encodes CDR1 SNHLY and CDR2 FYNNEI. The CDR3 loop is CASRLGQGNYNEQFF. CDR3 DNA: TGTGCCAGCAGGCTGGGACAGGGGAACTACAATGAGCAGTTCTTC. The full variable domain, in which reference TRBV2 and TRBJ2-1 provide the parts outside the CDR3, is EPEVTQTPSHQVTQMGQEVILRCVPISNHLYFYWYRQILGQKVEFLVSFYNNEISEKSEIFDDQFSVERPDGSNFTLKIRSTKLEDSAMYFCASRLGQGNYNEQFFGPGTRLTVL.

V gene TRBV11-2 combines with J gene TRBJ2-7; 8 nucleotides match TRBD2. Germline-derived CDR1 and CDR2 are SGHAT and FQNNGV. This CDR3 comprises 13 residues. J gave up 11 bases and V 4 bases, and 10 bases lay outside the gene matches. CDR3 amino acids: CASSSAGGEIEYF. Written as DNA, the CDR3 is TGTGCCAGCAGCTCAGCCGGGGGGGAAATAGAGTACTTC. The full variable domain, with the rest looked up from reference TRBV11-2 and TRBJ2-7, is EAGVAQSPRYKIIEKRQSVAFWCNPISGHATLYWYQQILGQGPKLLIQFQNNGVVDDSQLPKDRFSAERLKGVDSTLKIQPAKLEDSAVYLCASSSAGGEIEYFGPGTRLTVT.

This chain uses TRBV2 with TRBJ2-7; 7 bases match TRBD1. Losses at the gene ends were 2 bases for V and 7 bases for J; bases not matched to a gene: 11. Germline V gene sequence: CDR1 SNHLY, CDR2 FYNNEI. This CDR3 region has 15 residues. CDR3 region: CASSESGRGNGEQYF. The CDR3 DNA sequence: TGTGCCAGCAGTGAATCCGGCAGGGGGAATGGGGAGCAGTACTTC.

This clone was counted between two and nine times. The chain carries TRBV7-9 and TRBJ1-1; TRBD1 might be the D (5 bases). Germline V lookup: CDR1 SEHNR, CDR2 FQNEAQ (reference sequence). The CDR3 length is 15 residues. The V gene lost 1 base and the J gene lost 1 base, with 10 bases spanning the gap. CDR3 in amino acids: CASSLEGNQNTEAFF. CDR3 coding DNA: TGTGCCAGCAGCTTAGAGGGGAATCAGAACACTGAAGCTTTCTTT.

The chain joins TRBV19 to TRBJ1-1; D may be TRBD1 (5 bases). With 6 bases removed from V and 4 bases from J, the gap between germline ends came to 24 bases. Germline CDR1 LNHDA, CDR2 SQIVND (reference sequence). CDR3 size: 17 residues. The CDR3 sequence is CASRLARDYLRGTEAFF. CDR3 in DNA: TGTGCCAGTAGGTTGGCCCGGGACTATTTACGGGGCACTGAAGCTTTCTTT.

The chain employs TRBV2 and TRBJ2-7; the D gene is possibly TRBD1 (6 bases). Trimming shortened V by 2 bases and J by 3 bases, and 8 bases separated the two germline ends. Looked up from germline, CDR1 is SNHLY and CDR2 is FYNNEI. The CDR3 sequence is 13 residues long. CDR3 sequence: CASSETGYYEQYF. In DNA form, the CDR3 reads TGTGCCAGCAGTGAAACAGGGTACTACGAGCAGTACTTC.

This clone occurred once. This chain joins TRBV6-5 and TRBJ1-1; D not resolved. This CDR3 has 14 amino acids. Trimming removed 6 bases from V and 5 bases from J, with 16 bases in between. Germline assignment: CDR1 MNHEY and CDR2 SVGAGI. The CDR3 region has the DNA TGTGCCAGCAGATCCTTGACGGGTGATACTGAAGCTTTCTTT. Residues: CASRSLTGDTEAFF.